This T cell receptor beta chain was observed in a study of identical twins. TCRdb re-called the 5' RACE reads through MiXCR, storing one row per CDR3 protein. The profile covers a few hundred thousand distinct CDR3 sequences, with approximately 10% appearing a single time and roughly 3% taken by the ten largest. Concerning this clonotype itself: Its matching antigen is unknown.

Study results and caveats: With abundant cord blood beta clonotypes, insertions were fewer; memory repertoires showed no such pattern. Researchers reported excess low generation probability among twin-shared out-of-frame alpha sequences. The study reached conclusions through statistical analysis that was cross-sectional, not following the same donors.

Healthy Caucasian individuals made up all the donors. CDR3 size: 15 residues. Trimming took off 0 bases at V and 1 base at J, with 13 bases between the two ends. Germline CDR1 reads GTSNPN; CDR2 reads SVGIG (reference sequence). The same sample was also studied in work on yellow fever vaccine responses in identical twins.

The clonotype was recovered from a woman aged 18-29 years in good health. The genes are TRBV30 and TRBJ2-7; D is possibly TRBD1 or TRBD2 (6 bases each). Sequencing input: PBMCs. CDR3 protein: CAWSVLTGASYEQYF. The CDR3 DNA sequence: TGTGCCTGGAGTGTACTCACGGGGGCGTCCTACGAGCAGTACTTC.